This T cell receptor (beta chain) comes out of a study of blood T cell repertoires in COVID-19. The authors' processing: The authors estimated nucleated cell counts from reference gene primer amplification. Assay used: immunoSEQ multiplex PCR; TCRdb lists only in-frame clones, some missing. Clonal size and the V and J genes are those of that table, whereas D and trimming came from the DNA. The sample has around 370,000 clones; around 89% are singletons. Cohorts were determined from participant-reported clinical history. The receptor was derived from a woman in her late teens or twenties who had recovered from COVID-19. The sequenced sample was PBMCs or T cells enriched from blood (not recorded which).

The CDR3 protein is CASSRAQGAHLNTEAFF. The CDR3 DNA is TGTGCCAGCAGTCGGGCGCAGGGTGCCCACCTGAACACTGAAGCTTTCTTT. The chain uses TRBV5-4 and TRBJ1-1; possible D gene TRBD1, 5 bases. This CDR3 has 17 amino acids. With 5 bases removed from V and 0 bases from J, the gap between germline ends came to 20 bases. Germline V gene data show CDR1 as SGHNT and CDR2 as YYREEE (reference sequence).